The 24 T cell receptor beta chains below come from one sample, sequenced in a study of T cells in tuberculosis. The repertoire was sequenced with immunoSEQ multiplex PCR; TCRdb's copy has only in-frame clones and lacks some. The table includes tens of thousands of clones, roughly 96% detected once. Time point noted: new active TB diagnosis, blood taken before or within 7 days of starting treatment. The sequences come from PBMCs, collected at tuberculosis diagnosis. These receptors were taken from an adult with tuberculosis.

This clone has just one count. DNA of the CDR3: TGCGCCAGCAGCCAAGTCGGGGGGACCTATGGCTACACCTTC. Protein sequence: CASSQVGGTYGYTF. The chain combines TRBV4-3 with TRBJ1-2, with a possible D match to TRBD1 (5 bases). CDR3 length: 14 amino acids. Looked up from germline, CDR1 is LGHNA and CDR2 is YSLEER. V shed 1 base and J shed 4 bases, with 10 bases lying between them.

The chain combines TRBV7-2 with TRBJ2-7, with 7 bases fitting TRBD1. CDR1 and CDR2 from the germline V gene are SGHTA and FQGNSA. The V and J ends lost 5 bases and 5 bases, in that order; junction bases with no gene match: 12. This CDR3 has 15 residues. This CDR3 is CASSIAQPGGNEQYF. In DNA form, the CDR3 reads TGTGCCAGCAGCATCGCCCAACCAGGGGGTAACGAGCAGTACTTC.

The chain carries TRBV30 and TRBJ2-1, with 8 bases aligning to TRBD2. Trimming removed 3 bases from V and 4 bases from J; junction bases left unmatched: 5. The CDR3 consists of 14 residues. Looked up from germline, CDR1 is GTSNPN and CDR2 is SVGIG (reference sequence). CDR3 region: CAWSSGRSYNEQFF. The CDR3 bases are TGTGCCTGGAGCAGCGGGAGATCATACAATGAGCAGTTCTTC.

The V call is TRBV25-1, the J call TRBJ1-2; weak D call: TRBD1 (5 bases). V was pared by 2 bases and J by 8 bases, with 12 bases between. The CDR3 sequence is 13 residues long. CDR1 and CDR2 from the germline V gene are MGHDK and SYGVNS. The CDR3 coding sequence is TGTGCCAGCAGTGAACACGGGGGGTTGGGCTACACCTTC. It yields the protein CASSEHGGLGYTF.

This clone was seen only once. This chain links TRBV28 with TRBJ1-5; D remains unclear. The V and J ends lost 4 bases and 5 bases respectively, with 9 bases between them. CDR3 length: 13 residues. Germline values: CDR1 MDHEN, CDR2 SYDVKM. The CDR3 DNA follows: TGTGCCAGCAGTTCGTACAGCTATCAGCCCCAGCATTTT. This encodes CASSSYSYQPQHF.

This sequence joins TRBV2 and TRBJ2-7; 12 positions agree with TRBD2. Unmatched junction bases numbered 12, after V lost 9 bases and J lost 6 bases. This CDR3 contains 15 residues. In germline, CDR1 is SNHLY, CDR2 FYNNEI. Here the CDR3 DNA reads TGTGCCAGATCCGGCGCGACTAGCGGGAGTGGCGAGCAGTACTTC. Encoded protein: CARSGATSGSGEQYF.

The rearrangement uses TRBV7-2 and TRBJ2-6; 7 positions agree with TRBD2. Germline V gene lookup returns CDR1 SGHTA and CDR2 FQGNSA. The junction had 9 bases not matched to a gene; V was cut back by 5 bases and J by 2 bases. The CDR3 is made up of 17 amino acids. The CDR3 coding sequence is TGTGCCAGCAGCCCCCCGTCAGCGGGGCCTGGGGCCAACGTCCTGACTTTC. It is translated as CASSPPSAGPGANVLTF.

V is TRBV30 and J is TRBJ2-7; D might be TRBD1 (5 bases). CDR3 length: 13 residues. V lost 1 base to trimming and J lost 2 bases, with 9 bases between them. Germline lookup yields CDR1 GTSNPN and CDR2 SVGIG (reference sequence). The CDR3 sequence is CAWSAGYTYEQYF. The CDR3 bases are TGTGCCTGGAGTGCAGGGTATACCTACGAGCAGTACTTC.

This clone was seen a single time. The rearrangement uses TRBV30 and TRBJ2-3; a possible D gene is TRBD1 (6 bases). CDR1 and CDR2 (germline): GTSNPN, SVGIG (reference sequence). CDR3 length: 16 residues. Trimming pared 0 bases from V and 6 bases from J, leaving 19 bases between. Here the CDR3 DNA reads TGTGCCTGGAGTGTAGGTAGTAACAGGGAAAGCGATACGCAGTATTTT. Translation: CAWSVGSNRESDTQYF.

The rearrangement joins TRBV5-1 to TRBJ2-5; TRBD1 might be the D (6 bases). Trimming pared 3 bases from V and 3 bases from J, leaving 15 bases between. The CDR3 length is 15 residues. Germline V CDR1 and CDR2: SGHRS, YFSETQ. The CDR3: CASSSGLRDKETQYF. DNA for the CDR3: TGCGCCAGCAGCTCCGGTCTCCGGGACAAAGAGACCCAGTACTTC.

This clone has just one count. At one end, the junction sequence differs from germline, possibly due to a read error. V usage is TRBV28 and J usage is TRBJ2-7; 7 bases match TRBD2. The CDR3 length is 12 residues. Per the germline V gene, CDR1 is MDHEN and CDR2 is SYDVKM. The CDR3 DNA follows: TGTGCCAGCAGTTCTCCAGCGGGAATGGCCGACTTC. Protein sequence: CASSSPAGMADF.

The chain employs TRBV11-3 and TRBJ2-1; D perhaps matches TRBD1 (7 bases). Trimming cost V 8 bases and J 4 bases, with 12 bases left between them. Germline CDR1 SGHNT, CDR2 YENEEA. The CDR3 has 13 amino acids. The CDR3 DNA reads as TGTGCCAGCTCAGGGGGGCGGTACAATGAGCAGTTCTTC. Protein: CASSGGRYNEQFF. Full variable domain (outside the CDR3, taken from reference TRBV11-3 and TRBJ2-1): EAGVVQSPRYKIIEKKQPVAFWCNPISGHNTLYWYLQNLGQGPELLIRYENEEAVDDSQLPKDRFSAERLKGVDSTLKIQPAELGDSAVYLCASSGGRYNEQFFGPGTRLTVL.

The J gene is TRBJ2-7, the V gene TRBV19, with a weak D call TRBD2 (6 bases). The length of the CDR3 is 15 residues. V was pared by 3 bases and J by 2 bases, with 14 bases between. Per germline, CDR1 LNHDA and CDR2 SQIVND (reference sequence). The CDR3 spells CASSIRRGFTYEQYF. As DNA, the CDR3 is TGTGCCAGTAGTATTCGGCGGGGTTTCACCTACGAGCAGTACTTC.

This chain uses TRBV7-3 with TRBJ2-1; 7 nucleotides align to TRBD1. V shed 6 bases and J 5 bases; nucleotides not matched to a gene: 10. This CDR3 is 15 amino acids long. Germline CDR1 is SGHTA and CDR2 is FQGTGA. This CDR3 is CASSTTGAPHNEQFF. As DNA, the CDR3 is TGTGCCAGCAGTACCACAGGGGCTCCACACAATGAGCAGTTCTTC.

J is TRBJ2-7 and V is TRBV30; TRBD1 matches at 8 bases. Germline CDR1 GTSNPN, CDR2 SVGIG (reference sequence). J lost 2 bases, V lost 3 bases, and 9 bases had no gene match. CDR3 size: 15 residues. DNA for the CDR3: TGTGCCTGGAGCTCCGCGGGACAGGTAGCCTACGAGCAGTACTTC. It translates to CAWSSAGQVAYEQYF.

The chain combines TRBV14 with TRBJ1-2; D might be TRBD1 (5 bases). With 4 bases removed from V and 4 bases from J, the gap between germline ends came to 10 bases. Germline V gene data show CDR1 as SGHDN and CDR2 as FVKESK. This CDR3 has 13 amino acids. The CDR3 DNA sequence: TGTGCCAGCAGCCTGACAGAATTCTATGGCTACACCTTC. Translated, it gives CASSLTEFYGYTF.

The rearrangement links TRBV11-2 to TRBJ2-5; 8 bases match TRBD1. Germline V gene data show CDR1 as SGHAT and CDR2 as FQNNGV. V trimming: 5 bases; J trimming: 5 bases; junction bases outside the gene matches: 10. This CDR3 is built from 15 residues. CDR3 coding DNA: TGTGCCAGCAGCGCGGGACAGGTCGTTCATGAGACCCAGTACTTC. Translated: CASSAGQVVHETQYF.

The chain couples TRBV7-8 to TRBJ2-1, with 7 positions matching TRBD2. V was clipped by 5 bases and J by 4 bases; unmatched bases: 26. The germline V gene has CDR1 SGHVS and CDR2 FQNEAQ. The CDR3 covers 21 residues. The chain's CDR3 is CASSELRSDWDYSISYNEQFF. The CDR3 DNA follows: TGTGCCAGCAGCGAGCTTAGGAGTGATTGGGACTACTCCATATCGTACAATGAGCAGTTCTTC.

This chain uses TRBV7-6 with TRBJ2-7, with 10 positions matching TRBD1. CDR1 and CDR2 from the germline V gene are SGHVS and FNYEAQ. CDR3 size: 14 residues. The J segment lost 6 bases and the V segment lost 2 bases, leaving 4 bases of the junction unmatched. The CDR3 region has the DNA TGTGCCAGCAGCTTAAAGACAGGGGGCTCCGAGCAGTACTTC. Amino acid sequence: CASSLKTGGSEQYF.

The rearrangement links TRBV7-2 to TRBJ2-5, with D tentatively TRBD1 (5 bases). The CDR3 sequence is 14 residues long. Between the trimmed V and J ends, which lost 7 bases and 2 bases, there was a span of 14 bases. Germline V gene sequence: CDR1 SGHTA, CDR2 FQGNSA. In nucleotides, the CDR3 is TGTGCCAGCAAGAAGGCCAGGGAACAAGAGACCCAGTACTTC. Encoded protein: CASKKAREQETQYF. Based on the CDR3 plus reference TRBV7-2 and TRBJ2-5, the full variable domain is GAGVSQSPSNKVTEKGKDVELRCDPISGHTALYWYRQSLGQGLEFLIYFQGNSAPDKSGLPSDRFSAERTGGSVSTLTIQRTQQEDSAVYLCASKKAREQETQYFGPGTRLLVL.

V is TRBV4-3 and J is TRBJ1-1; 8 nucleotides agree with TRBD1. Per germline, CDR1 LGHNA and CDR2 YSLEER. The V and J ends lost 4 bases and 5 bases, in that order; junction bases with no gene match: 9. The CDR3 extends over 15 amino acids. As DNA, the CDR3 is TGCGCCAGCAGCCCTGGGGACAGGTGGGGGACTGAAGCTTTCTTT. Translation gives CASSPGDRWGTEAFF.

This chain joins TRBV19 and TRBJ1-1, with D maybe TRBD1 (5 bases). Between the trimmed V and J ends, which lost 5 bases and 3 bases, there was a span of 13 bases. Germline CDR1 reads LNHDA; CDR2 reads SQIVND (reference sequence). The CDR3 has 14 amino acids. CDR3 in DNA: TGTGCCAGTAGTTCTGACAGCTCGTACACTGAAGCTTTCTTT. This translates into CASSSDSSYTEAFF.

CDR3 DNA sequence: TGTGCCAGCAGCTTACAGGGTTCCTCCTACAATGAGCAGTTCTTC. Translation gives CASSLQGSSYNEQFF. This chain uses TRBV16 with TRBJ2-1; D is perhaps TRBD1 (6 bases). Germline CDR1 reads KGHSY; CDR2 reads FQNENV. V was shortened by 5 bases and J by 0 bases, with 11 bases between the two germline ends. The CDR3 loop spans 15 amino acids.

The chain uses TRBV15 and TRBJ2-5; the D is unclear. CDR3 length: 14 residues. CDR1 is LNHNV, CDR2 YYDKDF, per germline (reference sequence). V was clipped by 5 bases and J by 4 bases, with 14 bases between them. CDR3 sequence: CATSYSPARETQYF. CDR3 bases: TGTGCCACCAGCTATAGCCCAGCGAGAGAGACCCAGTACTTC.